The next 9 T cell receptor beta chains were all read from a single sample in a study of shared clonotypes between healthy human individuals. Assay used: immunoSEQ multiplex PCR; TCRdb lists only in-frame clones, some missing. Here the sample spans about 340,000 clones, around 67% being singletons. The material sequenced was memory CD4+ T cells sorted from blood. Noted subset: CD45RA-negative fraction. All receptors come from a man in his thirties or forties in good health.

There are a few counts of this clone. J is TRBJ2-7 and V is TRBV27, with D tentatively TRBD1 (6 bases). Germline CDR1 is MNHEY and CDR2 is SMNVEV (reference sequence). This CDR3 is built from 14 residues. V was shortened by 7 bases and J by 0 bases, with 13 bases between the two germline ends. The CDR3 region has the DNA TGTGCCAGCATGGTCAGGGGTATCTCCTACGAGCAGTACTTC. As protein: CASMVRGISYEQYF.

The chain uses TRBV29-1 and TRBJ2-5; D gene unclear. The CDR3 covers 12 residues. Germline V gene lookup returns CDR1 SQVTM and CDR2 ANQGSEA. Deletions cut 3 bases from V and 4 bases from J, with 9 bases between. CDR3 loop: CSVEVLGETQYF. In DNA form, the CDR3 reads TGCAGCGTTGAGGTCCTAGGAGAGACCCAGTACTTC. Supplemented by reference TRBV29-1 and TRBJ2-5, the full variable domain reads SAVISQKPSRDICQRGTSLTIQCQVDSQVTMMFWYRQQPGQSLTLIATANQGSEATYESGFVIDKFPISRPNLTFSTLTVSNMSPEDSSIYLCSVEVLGETQYFGPGTRLLVL.

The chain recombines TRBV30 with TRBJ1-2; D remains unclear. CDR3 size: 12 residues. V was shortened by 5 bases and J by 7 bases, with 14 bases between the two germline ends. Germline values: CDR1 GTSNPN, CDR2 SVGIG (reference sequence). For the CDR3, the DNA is TGTGCCTGGCGATTGTCAGGAGGTGGCTACACCTTC. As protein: CAWRLSGGGYTF.

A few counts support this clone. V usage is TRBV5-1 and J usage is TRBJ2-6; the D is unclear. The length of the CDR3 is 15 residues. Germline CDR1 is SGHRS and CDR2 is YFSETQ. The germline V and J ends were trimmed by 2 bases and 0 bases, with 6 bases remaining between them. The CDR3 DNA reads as TGCGCCAGCAGCTTAAAGAGCTCTGGGGCCAACGTCCTGACTTTC. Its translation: CASSLKSSGANVLTF.

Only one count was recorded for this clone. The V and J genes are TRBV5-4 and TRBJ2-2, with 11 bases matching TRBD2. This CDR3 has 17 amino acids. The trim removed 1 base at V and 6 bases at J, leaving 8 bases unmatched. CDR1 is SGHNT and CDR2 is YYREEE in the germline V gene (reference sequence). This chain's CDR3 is CASSLHLAGGSPGELFF. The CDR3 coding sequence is TGTGCCAGCAGCTTGCACCTAGCGGGAGGATCACCCGGGGAGCTGTTTTTT.

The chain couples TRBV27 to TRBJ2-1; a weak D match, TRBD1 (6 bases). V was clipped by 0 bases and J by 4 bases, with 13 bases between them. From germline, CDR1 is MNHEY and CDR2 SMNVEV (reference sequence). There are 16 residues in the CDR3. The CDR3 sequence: CASSLSTGTRYNEQFF. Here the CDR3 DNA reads TGTGCCAGCAGTTTATCCACAGGGACCCGATACAATGAGCAGTTCTTC.

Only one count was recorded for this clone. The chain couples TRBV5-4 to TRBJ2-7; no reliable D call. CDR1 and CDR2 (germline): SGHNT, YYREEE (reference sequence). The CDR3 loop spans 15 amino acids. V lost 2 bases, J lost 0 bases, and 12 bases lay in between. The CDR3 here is CASSFSAGPSYEQYF. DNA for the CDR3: TGTGCCAGCAGCTTCTCGGCAGGTCCCTCCTACGAGCAGTACTTC. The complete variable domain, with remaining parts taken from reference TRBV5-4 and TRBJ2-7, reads ETGVTQSPTHLIKTRGQQVTLRCSSQSGHNTVSWYQQALGQGPQFIFQYYREEENGRGNFPPRFSGLQFPNYSSELNVNALELDDSALYLCASSFSAGPSYEQYFGPGTRLTVT.

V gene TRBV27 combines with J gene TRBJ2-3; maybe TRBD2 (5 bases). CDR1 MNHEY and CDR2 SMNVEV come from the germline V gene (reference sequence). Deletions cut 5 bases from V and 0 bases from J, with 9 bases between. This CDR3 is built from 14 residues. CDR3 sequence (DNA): TGTGCCAGCAGTCAAAGGACTAGCACAGATACGCAGTATTTT. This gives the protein CASSQRTSTDTQYF.

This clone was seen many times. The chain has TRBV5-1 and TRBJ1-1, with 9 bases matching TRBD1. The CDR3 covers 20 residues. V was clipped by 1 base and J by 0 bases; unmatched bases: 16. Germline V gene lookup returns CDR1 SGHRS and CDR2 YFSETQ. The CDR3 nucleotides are TGCGCCAGCAGCTTGCGTTGGGACAGGGCCCCCTCTGGCATGAACACTGAAGCTTTCTTT. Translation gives CASSLRWDRAPSGMNTEAFF.